The present T cell receptor (beta chain) was sequenced within a study of metastatic and nonmetastatic thyroid tumors. Overall study findings and caveats: TCR beta diversity was reportedly significantly higher in malignant thyroid tumors than benign nodules, in blood and tumor.

Patients had received no treatment of any kind before thyroid surgery. TCRdb reprocessed the PCR reads via MiXCR. Here the sample spans 17,000 or so clones, 21% being singletons. This clone was detected only a few times. Its specificity is unknown. CDR1 LNHDA and CDR2 SQIVND come from the germline V gene (reference sequence). The J segment lost 1 base and the V segment lost 5 bases, leaving 3 bases of the junction unmatched. This CDR3 is built from 14 residues. Sequencing was done on a sample of tumor tissue. The chain employs TRBV19 and TRBJ1-2; 8 bases align to TRBD1. The sequence came from a female donor with papillary thyroid cancer or a benign thyroid nodule (not recorded which). Some clones in this sample may be carry-over from other donors' samples. The CDR3 loop is CASSEQGGNYGYTF. CDR3 DNA: TGTGCCAGTAGTGAACAGGGGGGTAACTATGGCTACACCTTC.